This T cell receptor (beta chain) was obtained from a study of molecular identifiers for immune sequencing clone quantification. As previously described, bulk TCR libraries were made using listed TCR primers. TCRdb re-called the PCR reads through MiXCR, storing one row per CDR3 protein. The sample holds 400,000 to 600,000 distinct CDR3 sequences, around 23% seen once. Germline CDR1 MNHEY, CDR2 SVGAGI. Losses at the gene ends were 5 bases for V and 5 bases for J; bases not matched to a gene: 8. This CDR3 contains 16 residues. The rearrangement links TRBV6-5 to TRBJ2-6; 8 bases map to TRBD1. The source is a human donor in good health. Some libraries in this study had Jurkat cell RNA spiked in. What was sequenced was naive CD8+ T cells from blood, with Jurkat cell RNA spiked in. Subset defined: FACS-sorted CD8+CD4-CCR7+CD45RA+ naive T cells. CDR3 sequence (DNA): TGTGCCAGCAGTCCTGAGGACAGGGAAAGGGCCAACGTCCTGACTTTC. Residues: CASSPEDRERANVLTF.